This entry lists 5 T cell receptor beta chains sequenced from one sample in a study of shared clonotypes between healthy human individuals. Positively selected for CCR7, the CD45RO-negative cells used as naive CD8 cells excluded terminally differentiated effector memory CD45RA+ cells. Produced via immunoSEQ multiplex PCR; TCRdb's table is partial and in-frame only. The data contain hundreds of thousands of clones, approximately 96% of them singletons. The source material was naive CD8+ T cells sorted from blood. These receptors all stem from a man younger than 40 in good health.

The chain carries TRBV5-4 and TRBJ2-7; TRBD1 is a possible D gene (5 bases). Deletions cut 0 bases from V and 3 bases from J, with 10 bases between. The CDR3 is 14 amino acids. Germline V lookup: CDR1 SGHNT, CDR2 YYREEE (reference sequence). The CDR3 region is CASSLGTRGYEQYF. The CDR3 nucleotides are TGTGCCAGCAGCTTGGGGACAAGGGGCTACGAGCAGTACTTC.

This chain connects TRBV6-5 to TRBJ1-1, with a tentative D call TRBD1 (6 bases). This CDR3 is built from 13 residues. The ends were cut back, 5 bases at V and 1 base at J, with 8 bases in the middle. Germline CDR1 MNHEY, CDR2 SVGAGI. The CDR3 DNA follows: TGTGCCAGCAGTACACAGGGGAACACTGAAGCTTTCTTT. Translation gives CASSTQGNTEAFF.

The chain combines TRBV5-5 with TRBJ2-2; tentative D call: TRBD2 (5 bases). The V gene's germline CDR1 is SGHKS and CDR2 YYEKEE (reference sequence). V was shortened by 0 bases and J by 5 bases, with 5 bases between the two germline ends. The CDR3 contains 13 residues. The CDR3 region is CASSLAGTGELFF. In nucleotides, the CDR3 is TGTGCCAGCAGCTTGGCGGGAACCGGGGAGCTGTTTTTT.

J is TRBJ2-7 and V is TRBV19; D is possibly TRBD2 (6 bases). The V end was cut by 9 bases, the J end by 2 bases, with 17 bases between. This CDR3 is 14 amino acids long. Germline V gene lookup returns CDR1 LNHDA and CDR2 SQIVND (reference sequence). The CDR3 sequence: CASRPVAGPYEQYF. The DNA for the CDR3 is TGTGCCAGCAGACCTGTGGCGGGGCCCTACGAGCAGTACTTC.

The rearrangement joins TRBV5-1 to TRBJ2-7; possible D gene TRBD2, 7 bases. Trimming cost V 4 bases and J 5 bases, with 16 bases left between them. The CDR3 covers 14 residues. Germline V CDR1 and CDR2: SGHRS, YFSETQ. The DNA of the CDR3 is TGCGCCAGCAGCGATTCGGGGGGCGGGGACGAGCAGTACTTC. Protein: CASSDSGGGDEQYF.